The sequence of this T cell receptor (beta chain) was determined in a study of T-cell reconstitution after alpha-beta-depleted transplantation in children. The CDR3 loop spans 16 amino acids. The V gene end was trimmed by 4 bases and the J gene end by 2 bases; junction bases not matched to a gene: 5. Germline values: CDR1 KGHDR, CDR2 SFDVKD. For TCRbeta, the library was prepared with unique molecular identifiers. TCRdb passed the PCR reads through MiXCR, listing each CDR3 protein once. The sample shows fewer than 550,000 distinct CDR3 sequences, about a tenth of them seen only once. The rearrangement links TRBV24-1 to TRBJ2-1; 9 nucleotides agree with TRBD1. This receptor was identified in a human donor who donated a stem cell graft to a child with acute myeloid leukemia. The sequencing used PBMCs from the stem cell graft donor, collected from the stem cell graft. In nucleotides, the CDR3 is TGTGCCACCAGTGAGGGACAGGGTAAACCCTACAATGAGCAGTTCTTC. Residues: CATSEGQGKPYNEQFF.